The sequence of this TCR beta chain was determined in a study of early T cells in non-severe SARS-CoV-2 infection. The wider study: Sequenced bulk RNA came from whole blood that was unsorted, and chains were unpaired.

TCRdb independently ran MiXCR on the 5' RACE reads; one entry per CDR3 protein. The sample lists some 91,000 distinct CDR3 sequences; 15% were seen once. With 4 bases clipped from V and 6 bases from J, the junction kept 6 bases outside the gene matches. The germline V gene has CDR1 SGDLS and CDR2 YYNGEE. The CDR3 is 15 amino acids. This clonotype was counted only a few times. V is TRBV9 and J is TRBJ2-2, with 10 positions matching TRBD2. The receptor's source is an adult who was a healthcare worker with PCR-confirmed SARS-CoV-2 infection or an uninfected control (not recorded which). The specimen was whole blood. The CDR3 DNA follows: TGTGCCAGCAGCATAAGCGGGAGGGCCCCCGGGGAGCTGTTTTTT. It encodes CASSISGRAPGELFF.